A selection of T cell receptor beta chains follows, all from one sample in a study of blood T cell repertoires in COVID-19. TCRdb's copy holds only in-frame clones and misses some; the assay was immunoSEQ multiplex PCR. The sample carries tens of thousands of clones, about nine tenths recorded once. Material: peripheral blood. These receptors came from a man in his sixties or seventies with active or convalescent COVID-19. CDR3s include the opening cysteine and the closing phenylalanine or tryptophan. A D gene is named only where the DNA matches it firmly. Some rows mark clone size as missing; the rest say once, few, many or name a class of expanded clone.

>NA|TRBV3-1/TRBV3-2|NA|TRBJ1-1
CASSQSGNTEAFF
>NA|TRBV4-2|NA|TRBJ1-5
CASSQDKSDTYNQPQHF
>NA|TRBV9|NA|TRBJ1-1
CASSETGHKNTEAFF
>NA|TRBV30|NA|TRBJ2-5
CAWSVDSLRETQYF
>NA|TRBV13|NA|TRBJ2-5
CASSPGFQETQYF
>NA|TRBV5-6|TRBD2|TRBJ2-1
CASRRTGLAVYNEQFF
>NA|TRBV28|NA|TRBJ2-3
CASSQPLTYTDTQYF
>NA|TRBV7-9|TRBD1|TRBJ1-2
CASSYPLDRALPYGYTF
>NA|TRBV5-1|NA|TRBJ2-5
CASSPSLQETQYF
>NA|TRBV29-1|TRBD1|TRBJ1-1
CSVDTGQGGTEAFF
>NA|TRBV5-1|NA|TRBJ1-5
CASSLDWVGQPQHF
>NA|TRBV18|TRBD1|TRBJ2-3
CASSPRQGLTDTQYF
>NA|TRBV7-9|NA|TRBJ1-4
CASSLYLDSLAEKLFF
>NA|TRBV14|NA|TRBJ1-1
CASSQVRVVGTEAFF
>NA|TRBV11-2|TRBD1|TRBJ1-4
CASSSGQGYNEKLFF
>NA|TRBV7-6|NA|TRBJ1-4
CASSSKFGGFNEKLFF
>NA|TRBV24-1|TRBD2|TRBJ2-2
CATSESTSGGVTGELFF
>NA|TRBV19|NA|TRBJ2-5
CASSQVDSPRETQYF
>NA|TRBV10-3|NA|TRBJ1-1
CASNPQLLNTEAFF
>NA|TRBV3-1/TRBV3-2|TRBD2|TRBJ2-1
CASSPRLAGRDEQFF
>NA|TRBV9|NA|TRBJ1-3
CASSAGISGNTIYF
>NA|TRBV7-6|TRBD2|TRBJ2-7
CASSAGTSGAHGEQYF
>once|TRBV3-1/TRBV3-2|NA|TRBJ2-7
CASSRVMNEQYF
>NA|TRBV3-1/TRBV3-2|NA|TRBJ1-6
CASSQGSPTDSPLHF
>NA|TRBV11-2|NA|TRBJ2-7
CASSHSSYEQYF
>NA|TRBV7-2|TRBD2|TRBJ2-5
CASSARGTSGGVQTQYF
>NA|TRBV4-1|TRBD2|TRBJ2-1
CASTRTSGNNEQFF
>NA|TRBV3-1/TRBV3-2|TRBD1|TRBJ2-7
CASSPDGDSHYEQYF
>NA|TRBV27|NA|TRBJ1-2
CASSFLPAGKGYTF
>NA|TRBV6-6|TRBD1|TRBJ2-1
CASSQGAVPPNNEQFF
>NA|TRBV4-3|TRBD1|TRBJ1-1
CASSRRTGGAEAFF
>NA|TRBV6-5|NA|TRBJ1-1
CASTQYRARDTEAFF
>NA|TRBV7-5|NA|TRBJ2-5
CARSSSGTSGGGETQYF
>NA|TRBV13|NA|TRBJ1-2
CASSFGEGTGYTF
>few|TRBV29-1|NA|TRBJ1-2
CSAEGRGSGKANYGYTF
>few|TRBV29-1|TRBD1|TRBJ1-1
CSVSTPGQMNTEAFF
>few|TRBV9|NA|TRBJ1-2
CASSVEVRGPLYGYTF
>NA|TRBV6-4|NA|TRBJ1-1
CASSPSGGTEAFF
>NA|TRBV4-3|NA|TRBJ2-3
CASSQDGSYTDTQYF
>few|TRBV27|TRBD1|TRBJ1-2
CASSLDRDHYGYTF
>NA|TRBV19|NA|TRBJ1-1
CASSISGANTEAFF
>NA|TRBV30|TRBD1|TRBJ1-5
CAWSGSTGGYQPQHF
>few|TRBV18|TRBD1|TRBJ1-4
CASSPGQANEKLFF
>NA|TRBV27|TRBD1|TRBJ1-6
CASSLPDRVRETYNSPLHF
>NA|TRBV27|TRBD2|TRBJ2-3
CASSFLAGALTDTQYF
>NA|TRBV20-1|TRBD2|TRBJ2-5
CSASPLVWRGASQETQYF
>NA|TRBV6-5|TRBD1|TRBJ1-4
CAPQGANEKLFF
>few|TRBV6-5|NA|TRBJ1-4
CASRGGKAANEKLFF
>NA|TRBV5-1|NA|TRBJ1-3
CASSLGQPSGNTIYF
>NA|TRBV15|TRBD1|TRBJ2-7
CATSTPQGAREQYF
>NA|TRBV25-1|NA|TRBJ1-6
CASRKGGWENSPLHF
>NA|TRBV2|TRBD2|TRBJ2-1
CASSEAGGSFF
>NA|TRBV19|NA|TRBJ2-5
CASSTDRKETQYF
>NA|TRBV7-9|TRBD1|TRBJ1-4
CASSFGTGGEKLFF
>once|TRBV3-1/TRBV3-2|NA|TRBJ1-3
CASSQESGGNTIYF
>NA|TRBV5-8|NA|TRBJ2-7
CASSLENRAYSYEQYF
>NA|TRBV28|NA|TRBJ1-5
CATYRASNQPQHF
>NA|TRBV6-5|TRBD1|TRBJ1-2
CASSYSKGTGYGYTF
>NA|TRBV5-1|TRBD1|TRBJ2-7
CASSRGQEIYEQYF